The 15 T cell receptor beta chains below come from one sample, sequenced in a study of glioma-infiltrating T cells after dendritic cell vaccination listed by TCRdb under 2016. The intended sense of this specimen's time point label: after dendritic cell vaccination, including at tumor progression/relapse. The library came from the immunoSEQ multiplex PCR assay. Not all clones reach the TCRdb copy of this immuneACCESS table, which keeps in-frame sequences only. Checked studies attribute under half of the gap to unresolved V genes and leave the rest unexplained. The sample table shows roughly 100,000 clones, and 83% are seen once. 5.5% to 8% of the sample rests with the top ten. The sequenced sample was blood, obtained after dendritic cell vaccination. These TCRs come from a human donor with glioblastoma.

The V call is TRBV19, the J call TRBJ1-1; the match to TRBD1 covers 12 bases. The CDR3 is made up of 14 amino acids. V lost 6 bases, J lost 5 bases, and 4 bases stayed unmatched. Germline V gene lookup returns CDR1 LNHDA and CDR2 SQIVND (reference sequence). The CDR3 reads CASSRDRGLTEAFF. The CDR3 DNA reads TGTGCCAGTAGCAGGGACAGGGGGCTTACTGAAGCTTTCTTT.

This sequence joins TRBV6-1 and TRBJ2-2; D possibly corresponds to TRBD1 (6 bases). CDR3 size: 15 residues. Germline CDR1 reads MNHNS; CDR2 reads SASEGT. V was trimmed by 5 bases and J by 5 bases, leaving 15 bases between them. Here the CDR3 reads CASSHDRSGTGELFF. In DNA form, the CDR3 reads TGTGCCAGCAGTCACGACAGGTCCGGGACCGGGGAGCTGTTTTTT.

V usage is TRBV5-6 and J usage is TRBJ1-2; 9 bases line up with TRBD1. Germline values: CDR1 SGHDT, CDR2 YYEEEE. The CDR3 totals 16 residues. V trimming: 4 bases; J trimming: 2 bases; junction bases outside the gene matches: 9. The CDR3 bases are TGTGCCAGCAGCAGAGGACAGGGGACAGCGAACTATGGCTACACCTTC. Translating gives CASSRGQGTANYGYTF. Full variable domain (missing parts from reference TRBV5-6 and TRBJ1-2): DAGVTQSPTHLIKTRGQQVTLRCSPKSGHDTVSWYQQALGQGPQFIFQYYEEEERQRGNFPDRFSGHQFPNYSSELNVNALLLGDSALYLCASSRGQGTANYGYTFGSGTRLTVV.

The rearrangement links TRBV2 to TRBJ1-2, with D tentatively TRBD1 (6 bases). Trimming shortened V by 2 bases and J by 4 bases, and 17 bases separated the two germline ends. CDR3 length equals 16 residues. The germline gives CDR1 SNHLY, CDR2 FYNNEI. CDR3 in amino acids: CASSEWGQGSIYGYTF. The CDR3 DNA follows: TGTGCCAGCAGTGAATGGGGCCAGGGGTCTATCTATGGCTACACCTTC.

This clone showed up just a few times. The chain employs TRBV14 and TRBJ2-1; TRBD2 matches at 7 bases. Germline V lookup: CDR1 SGHDN, CDR2 FVKESK. The junction had 7 bases not matched to a gene; V was cut back by 3 bases and J by 2 bases. The CDR3 loop spans 16 amino acids. This CDR3 is CASSHTTSVTYNEQFF. The CDR3 coding sequence is TGTGCCAGCAGCCATACTACTAGCGTCACCTACAATGAGCAGTTCTTC.

This clone has a single count. The chain recombines TRBV7-6 with TRBJ1-1, with 7 positions matching TRBD1. Looked up from germline, CDR1 is SGHVS and CDR2 is FNYEAQ. This CDR3 has 14 amino acids. Germline trimming cut 5 bases from V and 1 base from J; bases unmatched to any gene: 4. CDR3 nucleotides: TGTGCCAGCAGCCCGCGACAGGGGAACACTGAAGCTTTCTTT. Its translation is CASSPRQGNTEAFF.

The rearrangement joins TRBV27 to TRBJ1-4; D unresolved. The CDR3 runs 13 residues. Germline CDR1 MNHEY, CDR2 SMNVEV (reference sequence). Trimming removed 5 bases from V and 5 bases from J, with 9 bases in between. CDR3 amino acids: CASSPKLNEKLFF. The DNA for the CDR3 is TGTGCCAGCAGTCCCAAGCTGAATGAAAAACTGTTTTTT.

This chain uses TRBV7-3 with TRBJ1-6; 10 nucleotides match TRBD1. The CDR3 runs to 14 residues. In germline, CDR1 is SGHTA, CDR2 FQGTGA. V dropped 5 bases and J dropped 7; count of bases not matched to a gene: 2. CDR3 in amino acids: CASSTGQGNSPLHF. The CDR3 DNA reads TGTGCCAGCAGCACGGGACAGGGGAATTCACCCCTCCACTTT.

The chain has TRBV7-8 and TRBJ2-1; maybe TRBD2 (6 bases). Germline values: CDR1 SGHVS, CDR2 FQNEAQ. There are 15 residues in the CDR3. V lost 7 bases to trimming and J lost 1 base, with 14 bases between them. The CDR3 DNA sequence: TGTGCCAGCACTCTAAAGGGGAGGTCCTACAATGAGCAGTTCTTC. It yields the protein CASTLKGRSYNEQFF.

This chain uses TRBV4-2 with TRBJ1-1, with D possibly being TRBD1 (5 bases). CDR3 size: 15 residues. Trimming shortened V by 0 bases and J by 5 bases, and 13 bases separated the two germline ends. Germline V gene data show CDR1 as LGHNA and CDR2 as YNFKEQ. The CDR3 is CASSQETRDGTEAFF. The DNA of the CDR3 is TGTGCCAGCAGCCAAGAGACCAGGGATGGGACTGAAGCTTTCTTT.

V usage is TRBV12-5 and J usage is TRBJ2-3; 9 bases line up with TRBD1. Germline loops: CDR1 LGHNT, CDR2 FRNRAP. This CDR3 has 15 residues. The V segment lost 6 bases and the J segment 4 bases; nucleotides outside the gene matches: 8. The CDR3 DNA reads as TGTGCTAGTGGCCCTGACAGGGGGGGATCAGATACGCAGTATTTT. Its protein product is CASGPDRGGSDTQYF.

The chain uses TRBV5-1 and TRBJ2-7; TRBD1 matches at 9 bases. CDR1 and CDR2 (germline): SGHRS, YFSETQ. The V and J ends lost 1 base and 2 bases, in that order; junction bases with no gene match: 4. This CDR3 comprises 15 residues. The CDR3 is CASSLTGGKAYEQYF. The CDR3 nucleotides read TGCGCCAGCAGCTTGACAGGGGGCAAGGCCTACGAGCAGTACTTC. Based on the CDR3 plus reference TRBV5-1 and TRBJ2-7, the full variable domain is KAGVTQTPRYLIKTRGQQVTLSCSPISGHRSVSWYQQTPGQGLQFLFEYFSETQRNKGNFPGRFSGRQFSNSRSEMNVSTLELGDSALYLCASSLTGGKAYEQYFGPGTRLTVT.

The J gene is TRBJ1-2, the V gene TRBV19; 7 bases fit TRBD1. The CDR3 consists of 13 residues. CDR1 is LNHDA and CDR2 is SQIVND in the germline V gene (reference sequence). J was trimmed by 5 bases and V by 5 bases; bases with no gene match: 5. CDR3 region: CASSEGGMYGYTF. The DNA for the CDR3 is TGTGCCAGTAGTGAAGGGGGCATGTATGGCTACACCTTC.

This chain joins TRBV11-2 and TRBJ2-5, with 8 bases fitting TRBD1. The CDR3 has 15 amino acids. V was clipped by 1 base and J by 5 bases; unmatched bases: 6. Germline V CDR1 and CDR2: SGHAT, FQNNGV. The CDR3 nucleotides are TGTGCCAGCAGCTTAGGTCAGGGGGCGGGGGAGACCCAGTACTTC. Residues: CASSLGQGAGETQYF.

The chain joins TRBV7-8 to TRBJ2-3; tentative D call: TRBD2 (6 bases). The V and J ends lost 5 bases and 0 bases respectively, with 15 bases between them. In germline, CDR1 is SGHVS, CDR2 FQNEAQ. The CDR3 length is 16 residues. CDR3 nucleotides: TGTGCCAGCAGCGGGGGGACTGTTGCTAGCACAGATACGCAGTATTTT. Translation gives CASSGGTVASTDTQYF.